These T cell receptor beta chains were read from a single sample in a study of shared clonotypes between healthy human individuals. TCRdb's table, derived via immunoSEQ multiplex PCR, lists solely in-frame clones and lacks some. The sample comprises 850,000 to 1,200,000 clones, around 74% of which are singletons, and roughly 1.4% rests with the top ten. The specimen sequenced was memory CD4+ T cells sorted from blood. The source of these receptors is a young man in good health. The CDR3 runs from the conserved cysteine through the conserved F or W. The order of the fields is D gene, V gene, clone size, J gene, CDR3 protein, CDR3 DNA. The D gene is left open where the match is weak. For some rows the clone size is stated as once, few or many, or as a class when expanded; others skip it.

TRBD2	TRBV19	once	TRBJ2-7	CASSLTGTIHYEQYF	TGTGCCAGTAGTTTGACCGGGACTATTCACTACGAGCAGTACTTC
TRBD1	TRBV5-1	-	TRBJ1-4	CASSQGQSDNEKLFF	TGCGCCAGCAGCCAGGGACAGTCAGATAATGAAAAACTGTTTTTT
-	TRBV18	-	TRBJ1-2	CASSPVDTFGYGYTF	TGTGCCAGCTCACCAGTCGATACCTTTGGCTATGGCTACACCTTC
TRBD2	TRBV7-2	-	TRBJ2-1	CASSLEGRTSGGFRQFF	TGTGCCAGCAGCTTGGAGGGGAGGACTAGCGGGGGGTTTAGGCAGTTCTTC
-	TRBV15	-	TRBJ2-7	CATSGSGPYEQYF	TGTGCCACCTCCGGGAGCGGCCCCTACGAGCAGTACTTC
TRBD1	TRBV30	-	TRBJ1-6	CAWGGQGRNSPLHF	TGTGCCTGGGGTGGACAGGGACGAAATTCACCCCTCCACTTT
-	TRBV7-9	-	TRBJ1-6	CASSLSSGTLHF	TGTGCCAGCAGCCTCTCCAGTGGGACCCTCCACTTT
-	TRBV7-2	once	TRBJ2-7	CASSGGSGTSTYEQYF	TGTGCCAGCAGCGGGGGGTCCGGGACCTCGACCTACGAGCAGTACTTC
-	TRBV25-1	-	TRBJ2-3	CASSEYRHLGTQYF	TGTGCCAGCAGTGAATATCGGCACTTGGGTACGCAGTATTTT
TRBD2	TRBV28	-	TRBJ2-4	CASSFQPPAGGFTF	TGTGCCAGCAGTTTCCAACCTCCAGCGGGGGGATTTACGTTC
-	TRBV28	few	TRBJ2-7	CASSLGQGLGYEQYF	TGTGCCAGCAGTTTAGGCCAGGGCCTCGGGTACGAGCAGTACTTC
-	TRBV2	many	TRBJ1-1	CASSPPGQRGTEAFF	TGTGCCAGCAGTCCCCCGGGGCAGCGGGGCACTGAAGCTTTCTTT
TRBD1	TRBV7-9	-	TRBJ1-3	CTSSADRGSGNTIYF	TGTACCAGCAGCGCGGACAGGGGCTCTGGAAACACCATATATTTT
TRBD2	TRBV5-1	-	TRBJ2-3	CASSLAWLAGPDTQYF	TGCGCCAGCAGCTTGGCCTGGCTAGCGGGGCCAGATACGCAGTATTTT
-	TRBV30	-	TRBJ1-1	CAWNPSTEAFF	TGTGCCTGGAACCCCTCCACTGAAGCTTTCTTT
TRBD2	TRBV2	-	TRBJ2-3	CASRQTSGFTDTQYF	TGTGCCAGCAGGCAGACTAGCGGATTTACAGATACGCAGTATTTT
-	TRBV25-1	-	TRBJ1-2	CASSEYGRNYGYTF	TGTGCCAGCAGTGAATACGGCCGCAACTATGGCTACACCTTC
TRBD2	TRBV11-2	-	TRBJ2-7	CASSSRGRLAGGPNEQYF	TGTGCCAGCAGCTCCAGGGGTCGGCTAGCGGGAGGGCCGAACGAGCAGTACTTC
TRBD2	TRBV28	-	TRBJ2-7	CASSSVLADTYEQYF	TGTGCCAGCAGTTCCGTACTAGCGGATACCTACGAGCAGTACTTC
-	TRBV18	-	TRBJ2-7	CASSQPGSYEQYF	TGTGCCAGCTCACAGCCAGGATCCTACGAGCAGTACTTC
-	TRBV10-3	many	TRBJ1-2	CATRRRPQDGVSSYTF	TGTGCCACCCGCCGCCGGCCCCAAGACGGGGTCTCGAGCTACACCTTC
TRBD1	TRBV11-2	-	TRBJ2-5	CASSPDRGGKETQYF	TGTGCCAGCAGCCCGGACAGGGGCGGAAAAGAGACCCAGTACTTC
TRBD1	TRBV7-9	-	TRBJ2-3	CASSPQRTGVGDTQYF	TGTGCCAGCAGCCCCCAGCGGACAGGGGTTGGAGATACGCAGTATTTT
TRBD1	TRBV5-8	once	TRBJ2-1	CASEKGTGGHNEQFF	TGTGCCAGCGAAAAAGGGACAGGGGGGCACAATGAGCAGTTCTTC
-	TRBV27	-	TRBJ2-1	CASSRGGISYNEQFF	TGTGCCAGCAGTCGCGGTGGAATCTCCTACAATGAGCAGTTCTTC
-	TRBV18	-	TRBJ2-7	CASSQTAAYEQYF	TGTGCCAGCTCACAGACAGCCGCCTACGAGCAGTACTTC
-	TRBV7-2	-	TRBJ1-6	CASSLKSGDSPLHF	TGTGCCAGCAGCTTAAAAAGCGGGGATTCACCCCTCCACTTT
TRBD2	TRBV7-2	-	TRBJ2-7	CASSLAWTSGGRYEQYF	TGTGCCAGCAGCTTAGCGTGGACTAGCGGAGGCAGATACGAGCAGTACTTC
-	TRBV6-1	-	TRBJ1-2	CASSEEVVGGYTF	TGTGCCAGCAGTGAAGAGGTAGTGGGAGGCTACACCTTC
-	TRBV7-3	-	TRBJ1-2	CASSSSTLDRTYGYTF	TGTGCCAGCAGTTCCTCTACCCTCGACAGAACCTATGGCTACACCTTC
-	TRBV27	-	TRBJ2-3	CASSSNGWTDTQYF	TGTGCCAGCAGTTCAAACGGGTGGACAGATACGCAGTATTTT
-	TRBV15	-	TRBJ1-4	CATSREASRSTNEKLFF	TGTGCCACCAGCAGAGAGGCGAGCAGGTCAACTAATGAAAAACTGTTTTTT
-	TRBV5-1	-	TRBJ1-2	CASSSSVSYGYTF	TGCGCCAGCAGTTCCAGCGTAAGTTATGGCTACACCTTC
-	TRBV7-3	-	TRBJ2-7	CASSLAVGEQYF	TGTGCCAGCAGCTTAGCGGTCGGCGAGCAGTACTTC
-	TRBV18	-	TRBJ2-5	CASSPRSGETQYF	TGTGCCAGCTCACCCCGCTCGGGAGAGACCCAGTACTTC
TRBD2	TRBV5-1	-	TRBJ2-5	CASRSGGSASETQYF	TGCGCCAGCAGGTCCGGCGGGAGCGCGTCGGAGACCCAGTACTTC
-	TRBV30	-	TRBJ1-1	CAWNQGGNTEAFF	TGTGCCTGGAATCAGGGTGGGAACACTGAAGCTTTCTTT
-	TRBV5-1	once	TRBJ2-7	CASSLQGSPYEQYF	TGCGCCAGCAGTCTACAGGGATCCCCCTACGAGCAGTACTTC
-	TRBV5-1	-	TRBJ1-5	CASSLEGGTSNQPQHF	TGCGCCAGCAGCTTGGAAGGGGGGACGAGCAATCAGCCCCAGCATTTT
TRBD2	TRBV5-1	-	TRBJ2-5	CASSLDLAGYQETQYF	TGCGCCAGCAGCTTGGATCTAGCGGGTTACCAAGAGACCCAGTACTTC
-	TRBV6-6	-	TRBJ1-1	CASSYSHTEAFF	TGTGCCAGCAGTTATTCTCACACTGAAGCTTTCTTT
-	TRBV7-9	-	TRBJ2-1	CAGQSGNEQFF	TGTGCCGGTCAAAGTGGAAATGAGCAGTTCTTC
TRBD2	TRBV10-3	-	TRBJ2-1	CAIRPGLAGVNEQFF	TGTGCCATCAGGCCGGGACTAGCGGGGGTAAATGAGCAGTTCTTC
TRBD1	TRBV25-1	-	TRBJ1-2	CASSDPDREGGYTF	TGTGCCAGCAGTGATCCCGACAGGGAAGGTGGCTACACCTTC
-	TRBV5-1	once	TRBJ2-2	CASSRLETTGELFF	TGCGCCAGCAGCAGATTAGAAACCACCGGGGAGCTGTTTTTT
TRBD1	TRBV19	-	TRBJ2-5	CASSVGQGGKETQYF	TGTGCCAGTAGTGTCGGACAGGGGGGGAAAGAGACCCAGTACTTC
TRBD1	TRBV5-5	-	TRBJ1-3	CASSRDRESGNTIYF	TGTGCCAGCAGTAGGGACAGGGAATCTGGAAACACCATATATTTT
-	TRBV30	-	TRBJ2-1	CAWRVTEGLYNEQFF	TGTGCCTGGAGGGTTACGGAGGGCCTATACAATGAGCAGTTCTTC
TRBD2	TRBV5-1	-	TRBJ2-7	CASSGGDTSEQYF	TGCGCCAGCAGCGGGGGGGATACGAGCGAGCAGTACTTC
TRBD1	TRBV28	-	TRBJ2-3	CASSLWSRDRGRRGTQYF	TGTGCCAGCAGTTTATGGTCCCGGGACAGGGGGCGAAGAGGTACGCAGTATTTT
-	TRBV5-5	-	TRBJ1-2	CASSWDLGRGYTF	TGTGCCAGCAGCTGGGACCTGGGGAGGGGCTACACCTTC